The rows below give T cell receptor beta chains drawn from one sample of a study of Ad26.COV2.S vaccination and SARS-CoV-2 variants. Here immunoSEQ multiplex PCR was the method, and the copy in TCRdb shows in-frame clones only, minus some. The sample includes approximately 400,000 clones, under 90% seen only once; the top ten take roughly 7.4%. The starting material was peripheral blood, obtained in a trial of Ad26.COV2.S vaccine versus placebo. The receptors were sampled from a person aged 18-65 years who received the Ad26.COV2.S COVID-19 vaccine or a placebo. Each CDR3 is given with its conserved first and last residue. D genes are given only for firm matches. Clone size appears in some rows only: once, few, many, or a class for an expanded clone.

TRBV18	-	once	TRBJ1-5	CASSPTPNQPQHF	TGTGCCAGCTCACCGACTCCCAATCAGCCCCAGCATTTT
TRBV5-5	TRBD1	once	TRBJ2-1	CASSRREQGDNEQFF	TGTGCCAGCAGCCGCAGGGAACAGGGGGACAATGAGCAGTTCTTC
TRBV19	-	few	TRBJ2-6	CASSILGLRSGANVLTF	TGTGCCAGTAGTATTCTCGGGCTTCGCTCTGGGGCCAACGTCCTGACTTTC
TRBV7-9	-	once	TRBJ2-7	CASSNRPLLSYEQYF	TGTGCCAGCAGCAACAGACCGCTACTTTCCTACGAGCAGTACTTC
TRBV6-5	TRBD1	-	TRBJ1-2	CASSYFTGTGGYGYTF	TGTGCCAGCAGTTACTTTACCGGGACAGGGGGGTATGGCTACACCTTC
TRBV7-7	-	-	TRBJ1-1	CASSLGVGGEAFF	TGTGCCAGCAGCTTAGGGGTGGGGGGTGAAGCTTTCTTT
TRBV7-2	TRBD1	-	TRBJ1-1	CASSLLGQGLGTEAFF	TGTGCCAGCAGCTTATTGGGACAGGGGTTGGGCACTGAAGCTTTCTTT
TRBV24-1	TRBD2	-	TRBJ2-7	CATSDSISGNSYEQYF	TGTGCCACCAGTGATTCGATTAGCGGGAACTCCTACGAGCAGTACTTC
TRBV7-9	-	-	TRBJ1-4	CASSFGRGEKLFF	TGTGCCAGCAGCTTTGGACGGGGTGAAAAACTGTTTTTT
TRBV7-2	TRBD2	once	TRBJ2-3	CASRSTSAGTDTQYF	TGTGCCAGCAGATCAACTAGCGCGGGCACAGATACGCAGTATTTT